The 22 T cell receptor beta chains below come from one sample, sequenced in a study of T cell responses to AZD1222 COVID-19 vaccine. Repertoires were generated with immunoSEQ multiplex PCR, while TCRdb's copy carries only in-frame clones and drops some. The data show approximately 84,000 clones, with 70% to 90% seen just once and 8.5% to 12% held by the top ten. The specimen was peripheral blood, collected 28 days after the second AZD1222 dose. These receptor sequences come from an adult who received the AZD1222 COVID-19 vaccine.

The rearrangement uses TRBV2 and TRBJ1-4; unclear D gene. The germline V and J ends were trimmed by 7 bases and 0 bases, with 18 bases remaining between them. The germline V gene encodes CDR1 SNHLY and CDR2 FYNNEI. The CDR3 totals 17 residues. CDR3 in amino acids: CASNWRVSPSTNEKLFF. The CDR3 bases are TGTGCCAGCAATTGGAGGGTCTCCCCGTCAACTAATGAAAAACTGTTTTTT.

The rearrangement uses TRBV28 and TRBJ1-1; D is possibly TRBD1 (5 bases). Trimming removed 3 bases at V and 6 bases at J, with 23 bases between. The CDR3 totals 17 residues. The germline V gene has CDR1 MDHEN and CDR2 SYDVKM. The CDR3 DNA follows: TGTGCCAGCAGTTTTTTACGGGGGGTCGGGTCGGGCGCTGAAGCTTTCTTT. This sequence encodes CASSFLRGVGSGAEAFF.

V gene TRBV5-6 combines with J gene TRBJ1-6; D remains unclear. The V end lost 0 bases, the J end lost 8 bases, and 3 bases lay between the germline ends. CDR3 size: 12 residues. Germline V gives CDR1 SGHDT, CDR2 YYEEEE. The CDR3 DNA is TGTGCCAGCAGCTTGGAGGATTCACCCCTCCACTTT. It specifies CASSLEDSPLHF. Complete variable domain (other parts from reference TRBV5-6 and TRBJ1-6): DAGVTQSPTHLIKTRGQQVTLRCSPKSGHDTVSWYQQALGQGPQFIFQYYEEEERQRGNFPDRFSGHQFPNYSSELNVNALLLGDSALYLCASSLEDSPLHFGNGTRLTVT.

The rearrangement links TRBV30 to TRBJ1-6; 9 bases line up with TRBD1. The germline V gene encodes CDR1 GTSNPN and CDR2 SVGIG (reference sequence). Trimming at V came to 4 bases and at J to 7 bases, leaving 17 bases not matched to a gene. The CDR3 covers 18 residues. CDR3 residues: CAWTKARLGQGSNSPLHF. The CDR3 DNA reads TGTGCCTGGACCAAAGCCCGGCTCGGACAGGGGTCCAATTCACCCCTCCACTTT.

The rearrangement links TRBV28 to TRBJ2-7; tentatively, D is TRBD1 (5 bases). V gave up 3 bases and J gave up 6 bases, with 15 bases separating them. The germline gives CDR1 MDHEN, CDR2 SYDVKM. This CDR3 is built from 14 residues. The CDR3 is CASSFSRVWAEQYF. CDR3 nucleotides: TGTGCCAGCAGTTTTAGCAGGGTGTGGGCCGAGCAGTACTTC. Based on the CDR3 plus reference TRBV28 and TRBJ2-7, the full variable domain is DVKVTQSSRYLVKRTGEKVFLECVQDMDHENMFWYRQDPGLGLRLIYFSYDVKMKEKGDIPEGYSVSREKKERFSLILESASTNQTSMYLCASSFSRVWAEQYFGPGTRLTVT.

CDR3 amino acids: CASSASGALYSPLHF. The CDR3 region has the DNA TGTGCCAGCAGCGCCTCAGGGGCCCTTTATTCACCCCTCCACTTT. The chain recombines TRBV9 with TRBJ1-6; TRBD1 is a possible D gene (6 bases). CDR3 size: 15 residues. Between the trimmed V and J ends, which lost 3 bases and 8 bases, there was a span of 15 bases. The germline V gene encodes CDR1 SGDLS and CDR2 YYNGEE.

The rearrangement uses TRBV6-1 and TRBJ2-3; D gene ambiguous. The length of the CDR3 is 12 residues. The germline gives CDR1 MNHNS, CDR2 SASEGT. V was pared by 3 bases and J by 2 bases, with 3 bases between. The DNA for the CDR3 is TGTGCCAGCAGTGACCCCACAGATACGCAGTATTTT. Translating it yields CASSDPTDTQYF.

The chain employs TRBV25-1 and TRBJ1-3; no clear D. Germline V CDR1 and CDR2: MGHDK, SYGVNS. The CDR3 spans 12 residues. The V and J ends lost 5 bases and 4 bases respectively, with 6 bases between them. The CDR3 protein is CASSPVGNTIYF. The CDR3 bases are TGTGCCAGCAGTCCCGTGGGAAACACCATATATTTT.

CDR3 sequence (DNA): TGTGCCATCAGTGAGCGGGCAGATGACGGGGAGCTGTTTTTT. Translating it yields CAISERADDGELFF. The chain is built from TRBV10-3 and TRBJ2-2, with no clear D. This CDR3 comprises 14 residues. The germline V and J ends were trimmed by 2 bases and 7 bases, with 11 bases remaining between them. The V gene's germline CDR1 is ENHRY and CDR2 SYGVKD.

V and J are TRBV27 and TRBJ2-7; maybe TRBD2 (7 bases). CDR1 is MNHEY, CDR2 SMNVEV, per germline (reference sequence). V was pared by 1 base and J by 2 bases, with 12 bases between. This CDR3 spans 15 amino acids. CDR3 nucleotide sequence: TGTGCCAGCAGTTTATTTGCGGGGGCGGCCTACGAGCAGTACTTC. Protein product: CASSLFAGAAYEQYF.

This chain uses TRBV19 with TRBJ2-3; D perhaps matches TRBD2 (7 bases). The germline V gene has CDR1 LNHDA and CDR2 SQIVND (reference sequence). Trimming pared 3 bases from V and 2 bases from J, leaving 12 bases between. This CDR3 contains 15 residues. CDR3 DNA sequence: TGTGCCAGTAGTATTAACGGGGGGCTCACAGATACGCAGTATTTT. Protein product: CASSINGGLTDTQYF.

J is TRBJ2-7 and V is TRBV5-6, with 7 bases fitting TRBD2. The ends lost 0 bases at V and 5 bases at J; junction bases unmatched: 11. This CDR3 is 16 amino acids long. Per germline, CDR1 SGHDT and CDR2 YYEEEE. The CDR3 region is CASSLGMRTRGDEQYF. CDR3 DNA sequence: TGTGCCAGCAGCTTGGGTATGAGGACTAGAGGCGACGAGCAGTACTTC.

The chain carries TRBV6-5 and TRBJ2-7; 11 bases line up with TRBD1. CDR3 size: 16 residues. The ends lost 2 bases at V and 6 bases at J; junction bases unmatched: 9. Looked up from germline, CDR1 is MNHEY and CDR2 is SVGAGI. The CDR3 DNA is TGTGCCAGCAGTTACCGACCGGGACAGGGGGAGGGCGAGCAGTACTTC. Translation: CASSYRPGQGEGEQYF.

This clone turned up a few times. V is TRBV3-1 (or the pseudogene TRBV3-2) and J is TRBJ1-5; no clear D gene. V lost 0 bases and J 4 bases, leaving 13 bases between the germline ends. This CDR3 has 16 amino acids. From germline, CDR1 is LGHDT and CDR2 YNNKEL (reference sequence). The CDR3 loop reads CASSQDVSSANQPQHF. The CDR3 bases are TGTGCCAGCAGCCAAGATGTGTCCAGTGCAAATCAGCCCCAGCATTTT.

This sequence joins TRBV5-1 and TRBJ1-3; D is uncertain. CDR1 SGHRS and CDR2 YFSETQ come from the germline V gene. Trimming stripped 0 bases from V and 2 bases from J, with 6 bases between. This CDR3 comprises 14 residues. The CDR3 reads CASSLEFAGNTIYF. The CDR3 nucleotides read TGCGCCAGCAGCTTGGAATTTGCTGGAAACACCATATATTTT. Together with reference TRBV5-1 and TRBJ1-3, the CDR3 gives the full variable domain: KAGVTQTPRYLIKTRGQQVTLSCSPISGHRSVSWYQQTPGQGLQFLFEYFSETQRNKGNFPGRFSGRQFSNSRSEMNVSTLELGDSALYLCASSLEFAGNTIYFGEGSWLTVV.

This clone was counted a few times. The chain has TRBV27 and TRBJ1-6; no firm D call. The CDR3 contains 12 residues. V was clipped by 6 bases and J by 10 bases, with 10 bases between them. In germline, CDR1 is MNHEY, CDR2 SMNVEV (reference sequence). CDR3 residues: CASSTGWSPLHF. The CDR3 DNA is TGTGCCAGCAGCACGGGGTGGTCACCCCTCCACTTT.

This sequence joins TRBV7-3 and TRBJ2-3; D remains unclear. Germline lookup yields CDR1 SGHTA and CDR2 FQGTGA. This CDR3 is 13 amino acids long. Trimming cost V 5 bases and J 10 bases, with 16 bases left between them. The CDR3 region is CASSPTARNSQYF. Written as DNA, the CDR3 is TGTGCCAGCAGCCCTACTGCCAGAAATTCGCAGTATTTT.

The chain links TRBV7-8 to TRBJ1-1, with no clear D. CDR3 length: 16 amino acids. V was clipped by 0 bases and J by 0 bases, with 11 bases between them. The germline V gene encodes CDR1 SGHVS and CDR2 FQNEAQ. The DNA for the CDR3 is TGTGCCAGCAGCTTAGCTACGGGTACTCTGAACACTGAAGCTTTCTTT. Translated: CASSLATGTLNTEAFF. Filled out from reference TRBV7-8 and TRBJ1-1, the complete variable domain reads GAGVSQSPRYKVAKRGQDVALRCDPISGHVSLFWYQQALGQGPEFLTYFQNEAQLDKSGLPSDRFFAERPEGSVSTLKIQRTQQEDSAVYLCASSLATGTLNTEAFFGQGTRLTVV.

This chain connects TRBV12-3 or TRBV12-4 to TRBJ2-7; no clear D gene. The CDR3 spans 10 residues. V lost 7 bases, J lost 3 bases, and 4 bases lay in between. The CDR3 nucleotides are TGTGCCAGCATTAACTACGAGCAGTACTTC. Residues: CASINYEQYF.

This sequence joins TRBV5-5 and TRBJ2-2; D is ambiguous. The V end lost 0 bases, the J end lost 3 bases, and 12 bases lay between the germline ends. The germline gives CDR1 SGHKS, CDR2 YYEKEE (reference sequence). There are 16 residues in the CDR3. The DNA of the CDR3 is TGTGCCAGCAGCTTGGTACAGACCCGAGACACCGGGGAGCTGTTTTTT. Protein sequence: CASSLVQTRDTGELFF.

The CDR3 DNA is TGTGCCAGTAGTACTAGCGGCTACACAGATACGCAGTATTTT. As protein: CASSTSGYTDTQYF. The rearrangement uses TRBV19 and TRBJ2-3, with 7 positions matching TRBD2. Germline CDR1 is LNHDA and CDR2 is SQIVND (reference sequence). CDR3 size: 14 residues. With V trimmed by 4 bases and J by 2 bases, 3 bases remained unmatched. Looking up the rest from reference TRBV19 and TRBJ2-3 gives the full variable domain: DGGITQSPKYLFRKEGQNVTLSCEQNLNHDAMYWYRQDPGQGLRLIYYSQIVNDFQKGDIAEGYSVSREKKESFPLTVTSAQKNPTAFYLCASSTSGYTDTQYFGPGTRLTVL.

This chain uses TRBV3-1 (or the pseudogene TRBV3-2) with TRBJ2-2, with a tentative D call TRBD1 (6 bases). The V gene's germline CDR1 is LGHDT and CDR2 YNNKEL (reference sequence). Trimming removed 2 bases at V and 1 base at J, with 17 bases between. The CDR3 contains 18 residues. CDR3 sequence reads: CASSQSQGTWRNTGELFF. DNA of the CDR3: TGTGCCAGCAGCCAATCTCAGGGGACCTGGAGGAACACCGGGGAGCTGTTTTTT.